The T cell receptor beta chain under discussion was sequenced for a study of Ad26.COV2.S vaccination and SARS-CoV-2 variants. Study background: Ad26.COV2.S, an intramuscular injection, was given once or twice 56 days apart. Findings and caveats of the study: Substantial breadth was reportedly displayed by spike-specific CD8+ and CD4+ T cell responses after vaccination.

Treatment meaning: some 20 received Ad26.COV2.S at low or high dose, single or two shots; several received placebo; per-sample allocation not given. Specimens were obtained on day 63 following the first vaccine or placebo injection. Trimming removed 0 bases from V and 7 bases from J; junction bases left unmatched: 5. Germline V gene lookup returns CDR1 SGHRS and CDR2 YFSETQ. This CDR3 contains 15 residues. Of note for this clone: The antigen is unknown.

Using immunoSEQ multiplex PCR, the repertoire was profiled, and TCRdb retains in-frame clones only, with some absent. The sample includes about 380,000 clones, 83% of them seen just once. The origin of this receptor is a person aged 18 to 59 who received the Ad26.COV2.S COVID-19 vaccine or a placebo. The sequencing here drew on peripheral blood, taken in a trial of Ad26.COV2.S vaccine versus placebo. This chain links TRBV5-1 with TRBJ2-7; 12 positions match TRBD1. The CDR3 DNA reads TGCGCCAGCAGCTTGGAGGGACAGGGGGCGCGGGAGCAGTACTTC. As protein: CASSLEGQGAREQYF.